The sequence of this T cell receptor (beta chain) was determined in a study of CD8+ T cells in alopecia areata. Germline assignment: CDR1 SGHRS and CDR2 YFSETQ. CDR3 length equals 15 residues. Trimming at V came to 3 bases and at J to 1 base, leaving 6 bases not matched to a gene. Stated treatment: oral pan-JAK inhibitor, 5-10 mg twice daily. It was cDNA, reverse transcribed from extracted RNA, that served as the sequencing template. This table comes from immunoSEQ multiplex PCR, and its TCRdb copy is limited to in-frame clones, with some not included. The profile shows about 100,000 clones, about 83% of them singletons.

The source was CD8+ T cells sorted from blood, collected at week 24, from a patient treated with tofacitinib. This receptor was obtained from a human donor with alopecia areata. The V gene is TRBV5-1, the J gene TRBJ2-5, with 7 nucleotides matching TRBD2. The DNA for the CDR3 is TGCGCCAGCAGCTCAACGGGGGGAACCCAAGAGACCCAGTACTTC. Its translation is CASSSTGGTQETQYF. Combining the CDR3 with reference TRBV5-1 and TRBJ2-5 gives the whole variable domain KAGVTQTPRYLIKTRGQQVTLSCSPISGHRSVSWYQQTPGQGLQFLFEYFSETQRNKGNFPGRFSGRQFSNSRSEMNVSTLELGDSALYLCASSSTGGTQETQYFGPGTRLLVL.